This T cell receptor (beta chain) was retrieved from a study of PD-1 blockade in mismatch repair-deficient tumors. This table comes from immunoSEQ multiplex PCR, and its TCRdb copy is limited to in-frame clones, with some not included. The data hold 9,000 to 10,000 clones, with over 80% observed a single time. Findings and caveats of the study: Three of seven peptides expanded clones, giving 110 to 150 unique blood TCRs. After pembrolizumab, tumor-resident clones rose rapidly, then generally contracted before radiologic responses.

Indicated time point: roughly 9-day in vitro stimulation with candidate neoantigen peptide 3. TCRs were sequenced from three patients responding to pembrolizumab. Each of several ELISpot-reactive candidate peptides was used for roughly 11-day stimulation. This clone was recorded only once. What it binds is unknown. The CDR3 covers 14 residues. CDR1 MNHEY and CDR2 SMNVEV come from the germline V gene (reference sequence). With 2 bases removed from V and 1 base from J, the gap between germline ends came to 8 bases. The receptor was derived from an adult with mismatch repair-deficient cancer. The genes are TRBV27 and TRBJ1-1; D gene ambiguous. The source was cells cultured in vitro, collected from a patient treated with pembrolizumab. CDR3 region: CASSLGPWNTEAFF. The DNA for the CDR3 is TGTGCCAGCAGTTTAGGACCGTGGAACACTGAAGCTTTCTTT.